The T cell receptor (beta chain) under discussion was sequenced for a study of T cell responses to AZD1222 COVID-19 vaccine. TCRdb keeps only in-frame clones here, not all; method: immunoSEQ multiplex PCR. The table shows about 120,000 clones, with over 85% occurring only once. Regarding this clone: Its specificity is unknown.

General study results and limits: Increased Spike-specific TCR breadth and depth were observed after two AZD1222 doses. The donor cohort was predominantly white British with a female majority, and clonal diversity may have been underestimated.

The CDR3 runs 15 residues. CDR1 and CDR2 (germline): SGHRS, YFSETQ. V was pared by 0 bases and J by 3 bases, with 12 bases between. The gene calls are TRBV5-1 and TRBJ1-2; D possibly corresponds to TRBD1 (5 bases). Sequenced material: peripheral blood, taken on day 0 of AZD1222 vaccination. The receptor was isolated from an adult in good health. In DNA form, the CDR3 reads TGCGCCAGCAGCTTGGGGGCCGGGACTGACTATGGCTACACCTTC. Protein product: CASSLGAGTDYGYTF.